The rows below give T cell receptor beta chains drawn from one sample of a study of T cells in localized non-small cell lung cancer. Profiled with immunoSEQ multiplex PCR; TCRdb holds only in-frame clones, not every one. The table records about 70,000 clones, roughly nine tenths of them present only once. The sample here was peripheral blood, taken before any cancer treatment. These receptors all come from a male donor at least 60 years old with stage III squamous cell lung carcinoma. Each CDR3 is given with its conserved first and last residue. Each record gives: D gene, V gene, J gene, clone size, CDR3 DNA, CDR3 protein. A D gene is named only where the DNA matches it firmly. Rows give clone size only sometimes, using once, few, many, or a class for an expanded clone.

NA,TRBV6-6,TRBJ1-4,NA,NA,CASSSSGTTNEKLFF
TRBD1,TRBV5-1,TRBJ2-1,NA,TGCGCCAGCAGCTACGGGACAGAGAACAATGAGCAGTTCTTC,CASSYGTENNEQFF
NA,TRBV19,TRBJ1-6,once,TGTGCCAGCGGGGGTTTTGAGGGTTCACCCCTCCACTTT,CASGGFEGSPLHF
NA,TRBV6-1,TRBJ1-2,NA,TGTGCCAGCAGTGAAAGTAGGGGCACTCCCCGCGGCTACACCTTC,CASSESRGTPRGYTF
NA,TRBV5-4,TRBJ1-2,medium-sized,TGTGCCAGCAGCTTCTTCGGGGGAGCCTATGGCTACACCTTC,CASSFFGGAYGYTF
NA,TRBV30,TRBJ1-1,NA,TGTGCCTGGAGCCGGACCTCCGAGACTGAAGCTTTCTTT,CAWSRTSETEAFF
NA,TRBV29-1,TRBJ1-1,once,TGCAGCGTTATTCCTTCGGCTGGGGGGAAAGCTTTCTTT,CSVIPSAGGKAFF
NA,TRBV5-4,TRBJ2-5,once,TGTGCCAGCAGCTTGGACGGCACCAAAGAGACCCAGTACTTC,CASSLDGTKETQYF
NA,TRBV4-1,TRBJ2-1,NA,TGCGCCAGCAGCCCTTTATTCGACCCGACACAGGAGCAGTTCTTC,CASSPLFDPTQEQFF
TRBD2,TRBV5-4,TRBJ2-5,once,TGTGCCAGCAGCCAGGCGAGCGGGGGATTGCAAGAGACCCAGTACTTC,CASSQASGGLQETQYF
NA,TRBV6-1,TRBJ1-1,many,TGTGCCAGCAGTGGACAGGAGAACACTGAAGCTTTCTTT,CASSGQENTEAFF
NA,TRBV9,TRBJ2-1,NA,TGTGCCAGCAGCGTAGAAGTAGGAGAGCAGTTCTTC,CASSVEVGEQFF
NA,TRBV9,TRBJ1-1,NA,TGTGCCAGCAGCCTCGGAGGCGGGACTGAAGCTTTCTTT,CASSLGGGTEAFF
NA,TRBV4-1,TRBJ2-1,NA,TGCGCCAGCAGCCAAGACCTAGGGGGGGCCCAGGACAATGAGCAGTTCTTC,CASSQDLGGAQDNEQFF
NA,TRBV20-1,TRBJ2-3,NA,TGCAGTGCTGACTTGGGAGATACGCAGTATTTT,CSADLGDTQYF
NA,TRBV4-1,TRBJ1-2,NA,TGCGCCAGCAGCCAAGACGGGGGACCCTATGGCTACACCTTC,CASSQDGGPYGYTF
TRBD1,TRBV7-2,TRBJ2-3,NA,TGTGCCAGCAGCTTAGGGGACAGAAGCCAGTATTTT,CASSLGDRSQYF
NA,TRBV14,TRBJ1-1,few,TGTGCCAGCAGCCGGACCGGAAACACTGAAGCTTTCTTT,CASSRTGNTEAFF
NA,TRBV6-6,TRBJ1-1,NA,TGTGCCAGCAGTACAGCCAGGGGAGGAGAAGCTTTCTTT,CASSTARGGEAFF
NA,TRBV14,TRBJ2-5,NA,TGTGCCAGCAGCCCCCGCCCGGGGGTACAAGAGACCCAGTACTTC,CASSPRPGVQETQYF
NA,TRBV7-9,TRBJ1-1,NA,TGTGCCAGCAGTAAGTTCGCGGGAGGGACCAAGAACACTGAAGCTTTCTTT,CASSKFAGGTKNTEAFF
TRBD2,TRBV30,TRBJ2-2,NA,TGTGCCTGGAGGGGGGACTACCCGAACACCGGGGAGCTGTTTTTT,CAWRGDYPNTGELFF
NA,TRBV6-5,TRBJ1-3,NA,TGTGCCAGCAGTTACTCGAGAGCGAGCTCTGGAAACACCATATATTTT,CASSYSRASSGNTIYF
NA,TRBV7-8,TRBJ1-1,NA,TGTGCCAGCAGCTTCTCGACGAGGGGGAACACTGAAGCTTTCTTT,CASSFSTRGNTEAFF
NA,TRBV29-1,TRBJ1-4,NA,TGCAGCGTCACACCAAGGGGGTCCGGTGAAAAACTGTTTTTT,CSVTPRGSGEKLFF
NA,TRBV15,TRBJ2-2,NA,TGTGCCACCTCGGTGATGCCTAACGGGGAGCTGTTTTTT,CATSVMPNGELFF
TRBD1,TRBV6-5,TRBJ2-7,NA,TGTGCCAGCAGCCAGACAGGGTTCGAGCAGTACTTC,CASSQTGFEQYF
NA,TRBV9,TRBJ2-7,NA,TGTGCCAGCAGCTTAGGATGGGACGGGAGCTACGAGCAGTACTTC,CASSLGWDGSYEQYF
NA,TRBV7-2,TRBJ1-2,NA,TGTGCCAGCAGTTCCCACGGTTTGCAGAACTATGGCTACACCTTC,CASSSHGLQNYGYTF
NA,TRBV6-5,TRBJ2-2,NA,TGTGCCAGCAGTAATGGGCTAGCCTACACCGGGGAGCTGTTTTTT,CASSNGLAYTGELFF
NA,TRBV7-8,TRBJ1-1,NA,TGTGCCAGCAGCCCAGGACAAGGAAAAACTGAAGCTTTCTTT,CASSPGQGKTEAFF
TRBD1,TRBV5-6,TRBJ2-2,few,TGTGCCAGCAGCGTATTAGGACAGGGTGGGAACACCGGGGAGCTGTTTTTT,CASSVLGQGGNTGELFF
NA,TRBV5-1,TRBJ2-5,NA,TGCGCCAGCGGGGAAGGACTAGGGGGAGAGACCCAGTACTTC,CASGEGLGGETQYF
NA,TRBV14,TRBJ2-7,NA,TGTGCCAGCGGCTCCATGGGGGCCCTTAACTACGAGCAGTACTTC,CASGSMGALNYEQYF
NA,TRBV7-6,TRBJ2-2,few,TGTGCCAGCAGCAAGGACCCCCTCACCGGGGAGCTGTTTTTT,CASSKDPLTGELFF
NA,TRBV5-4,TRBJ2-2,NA,TGTGCCAGCAGCTTGGCCAGGGGAGGGACCGGGGAGCTGTTTTTT,CASSLARGGTGELFF
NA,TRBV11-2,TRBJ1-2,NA,TGTGCCAGCAGCTTATGGCCCCCACAGAGGGCGAATGACTATGGCTACACCTTC,CASSLWPPQRANDYGYTF
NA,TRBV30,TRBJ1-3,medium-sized,TGTGCCTGGAGTGTACGGTCCTCTGGAAACACCATATATTTT,CAWSVRSSGNTIYF
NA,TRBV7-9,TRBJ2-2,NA,TGTGCCCTACCGTTTGGGGAGCTGTTTTTT,CALPFGELFF
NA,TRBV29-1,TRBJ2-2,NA,TGCAGCGTTCGCTCGCAGGGAGAGAACGGGGAGCTGTTTTTT,CSVRSQGENGELFF
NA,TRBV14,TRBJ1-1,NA,TGTGCCAGCAGCCAAGGCGGGGCAGGGTTGAACACTGAAGCTTTCTTT,CASSQGGAGLNTEAFF
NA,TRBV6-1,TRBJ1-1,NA,TGTGCCAGCAGTGCGACTTGGGGGGCCGACACTGAAGCTTTCTTT,CASSATWGADTEAFF
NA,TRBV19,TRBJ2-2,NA,TGTGCCAGTAGTACCTTTTGGTCAGCGAACACCGGGGAGCTGTTTTTT,CASSTFWSANTGELFF
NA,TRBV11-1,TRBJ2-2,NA,TGTGCCAGCAGCTATGGTCCACTCATCAACACCGGGGAGCTGTTTTTT,CASSYGPLINTGELFF
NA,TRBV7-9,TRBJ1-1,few,TGTGCCAGCAGCTCGACGAGGGTAACTGAAGCTTTCTTT,CASSSTRVTEAFF
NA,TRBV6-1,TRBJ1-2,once,TGTGCCAGCAGTGAAACAGAAGGTGGCTACACCTTC,CASSETEGGYTF
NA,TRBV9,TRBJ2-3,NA,TGTGCCAGCAGCTTCCGGGGGCGGAGCACAGATACGCAGTATTTT,CASSFRGRSTDTQYF
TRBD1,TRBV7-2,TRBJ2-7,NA,TGTGCCAGCAGCTTGGGGGGACAGGGGGCGTACGAGCAGTACTTC,CASSLGGQGAYEQYF
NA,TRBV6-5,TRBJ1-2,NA,TGTGCCAGCAGTTCCCAAGCAGGGACTTATGGCTACACCTTC,CASSSQAGTYGYTF
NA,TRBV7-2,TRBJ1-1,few,TGTGCCAGCAGCACCCGGCAGGGGACTGAAGCTTTCTTT,CASSTRQGTEAFF
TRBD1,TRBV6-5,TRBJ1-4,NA,TGTGCCAGCAGTTACGAGACAGGGCGTGAAAAACTGTTTTTT,CASSYETGREKLFF
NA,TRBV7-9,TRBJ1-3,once,TGTGCCAGCAGCTTAGAACCGCCCAGAGGAAACACCATATATTTT,CASSLEPPRGNTIYF
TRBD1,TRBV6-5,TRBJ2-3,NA,TGTGCCAGCAACAGGGGAACCTTCACAGATACGCAGTATTTT,CASNRGTFTDTQYF
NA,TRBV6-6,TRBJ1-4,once,TGTGCCAGCAGTTACCCCGGACGGAGCGTAGGTGAAAAACTGTTTTTT,CASSYPGRSVGEKLFF